The clone carrying this TCR beta chain was counted between two and nine times. Time point reported: pre-sensitization, week 0. The treatment is: therapeutic diphenylcyclopropenone sensitization with weekly scalp DPC. This sample was taken from a study of human T cells and chemical hapten exposure. The CDR3 totals 15 residues. With 3 bases removed from V and 5 bases from J, the gap between germline ends came to 13 bases. The germline V gene encodes CDR1 KGHDR and CDR2 SFDVKD. TCRdb re-called the RACE reads through MiXCR, storing one row per CDR3 protein. In the table there are more than 250,000 distinct CDR3 sequences, approximately 8.6% of which are singletons.

The receptor was isolated from a woman aged 40 to 49 with alopecia areata. Some clones in this sample may be carry-over from other donors' samples. The V gene is TRBV24-1, the J gene TRBJ2-1, with D maybe TRBD2 (6 bases). Specimen: whole blood, collected in connection with sensitization to the hapten diphenylcyclopropenone (DPC). The CDR3 DNA follows: TGTGCCACCAGTGATCCGGGGGAGGCCCACAATGAGCAGTTCTTC. Protein: CATSDPGEAHNEQFF.